This is a list of T cell receptor beta chains from one sample in a study of human T cells and chemical hapten exposure. TCRdb processed the RACE reads anew with MiXCR; each CDR3 protein has one entry. Of 180,000 or so distinct CDR3 sequences detected, around 25% appear once; the ten largest clones hold approximately 2.3%. This sample comprised whole blood, obtained in connection with sensitization to the hapten diphenylcyclopropenone (DPC). These receptors originate from a woman aged 40 to 49 with alopecia areata. Some clones in this sample may be carry-over from other donors' samples. CDR3s include the opening cysteine and the closing phenylalanine or tryptophan. Fields, in order: D gene, clone size, J gene, V gene, CDR3 protein, CDR3 DNA. The D gene is left open where the match is weak. Some rows mark clone size as missing; the rest say once, few, many or name a class of expanded clone.

d_call: .
clone_size: .
j_call: TRBJ1-2
v_call: TRBV27
cdr3_aa: CASSLIGTGGYTF
cdr3_nt: TGTGCCAGCAGTTTAATAGGGACGGGTGGCTACACCTTC

d_call: .
clone_size: few
j_call: TRBJ2-2
v_call: TRBV7-9
cdr3_aa: CASSRIRTQEGNTGELFF
cdr3_nt: TGTGCCAGCAGCCGAATCCGTACTCAGGAGGGTAACACCGGGGAGCTGTTTTTT

d_call: .
clone_size: few
j_call: TRBJ2-7
v_call: TRBV29-1
cdr3_aa: CSVGGHYEQYF
cdr3_nt: TGCAGCGTTGGGGGCCACTACGAGCAGTACTTC

d_call: .
clone_size: few
j_call: TRBJ2-5
v_call: TRBV29-1
cdr3_aa: CSALTRWYQETQYF
cdr3_nt: TGCAGCGCTTTGACCAGGTGGTACCAAGAGACCCAGTACTTC

d_call: .
clone_size: .
j_call: TRBJ2-3
v_call: TRBV11-2
cdr3_aa: CASSSVGSTDTQYF
cdr3_nt: TGTGCCAGCAGCTCCGTAGGGAGCACAGATACGCAGTATTTT

d_call: TRBD1
clone_size: few
j_call: TRBJ1-5
v_call: TRBV18
cdr3_aa: CASSPGQVEQPQHF
cdr3_nt: TGTGCCAGCTCACCCGGACAGGTCGAGCAGCCCCAGCATTTT

d_call: TRBD1
clone_size: .
j_call: TRBJ2-5
v_call: TRBV7-9
cdr3_aa: CASSLSGGTGVSEETQYF
cdr3_nt: TGTGCCAGCAGCCTTAGCGGCGGGACAGGGGTATCAGAGGAGACCCAGTACTTC

d_call: TRBD1
clone_size: few
j_call: TRBJ1-5
v_call: TRBV28
cdr3_aa: CASRRGTGGVGRFGNQPQHF
cdr3_nt: TGTGCCAGCAGACGGGGGACAGGGGGCGTCGGTCGGTTCGGCAATCAGCCCCAGCATTTT

d_call: .
clone_size: .
j_call: TRBJ2-5
v_call: TRBV6-1
cdr3_aa: CASSEEKGRRGTQYF
cdr3_nt: TGTGCCAGCAGTGAGGAAAAAGGCCGGAGGGGGACCCAGTACTTC

d_call: .
clone_size: once
j_call: TRBJ1-4
v_call: TRBV20-1
cdr3_aa: CSAREGSDGYEKLFF
cdr3_nt: TGCAGTGCTAGAGAGGGGTCGGATGGGTATGAAAAACTGTTTTTT

d_call: .
clone_size: .
j_call: TRBJ2-2
v_call: TRBV27
cdr3_aa: CASSWSGTVNTGELFF
cdr3_nt: TGTGCCAGCAGTTGGTCCGGGACTGTGAACACCGGGGAGCTGTTTTTT

d_call: .
clone_size: few
j_call: TRBJ2-3
v_call: TRBV7-2
cdr3_aa: CASSLARLTSTDTQYF
cdr3_nt: TGTGCCAGCAGCTTAGCTAGGCTCACTAGCACAGATACGCAGTATTTT

d_call: .
clone_size: .
j_call: TRBJ2-3
v_call: TRBV7-9
cdr3_aa: CAEWDLSTDTQYF
cdr3_nt: TGTGCCGAGTGGGACCTATCCACAGATACGCAGTATTTT

d_call: .
clone_size: .
j_call: TRBJ1-5
v_call: TRBV29-1
cdr3_aa: CSVGGLSNQPQHF
cdr3_nt: TGCAGCGTTGGGGGGCTGAGCAATCAGCCCCAGCATTTT

d_call: TRBD1
clone_size: .
j_call: TRBJ1-6
v_call: TRBV4-2
cdr3_aa: CASSQVQGVNSPLHF
cdr3_nt: TGTGCCAGCAGCCAAGTACAGGGGGTCAATTCACCCCTCCACTTT

d_call: TRBD2
clone_size: .
j_call: TRBJ2-1
v_call: TRBV2
cdr3_aa: CASSAPSGAYNEQFF
cdr3_nt: TGTGCCAGCAGTGCCCCTAGCGGGGCGTACAATGAGCAGTTCTTC

d_call: .
clone_size: few
j_call: TRBJ1-2
v_call: TRBV7-8
cdr3_aa: CASSPPGTTLYGYTF
cdr3_nt: TGTGCCAGCAGCCCCCCGGGGACGACGCTCTATGGCTACACCTTC

d_call: TRBD2
clone_size: few
j_call: TRBJ2-3
v_call: TRBV12-3/TRBV12-4
cdr3_aa: CASSRTSGRAGGDTQYF
cdr3_nt: TGTGCCAGCAGTCGGACTAGCGGGAGGGCCGGGGGGGATACGCAGTATTTT

d_call: .
clone_size: many
j_call: TRBJ2-1
v_call: TRBV7-7
cdr3_aa: CASSSGLSSYNEQFF
cdr3_nt: TGTGCTAGCAGCTCCGGACTGAGCTCCTACAATGAGCAGTTCTTC

d_call: .
clone_size: few
j_call: TRBJ2-1
v_call: TRBV6-5
cdr3_aa: CASKNLGEQFF
cdr3_nt: TGTGCCAGCAAAAACCTCGGGGAGCAGTTCTTC

d_call: TRBD1
clone_size: .
j_call: TRBJ2-1
v_call: TRBV29-1
cdr3_aa: CSVEVPTGRYEQFF
cdr3_nt: TGCAGCGTTGAAGTCCCGACAGGGCGGTATGAGCAGTTCTTC

d_call: TRBD2
clone_size: .
j_call: TRBJ2-7
v_call: TRBV27
cdr3_aa: CASSSLAGVSYEQYF
cdr3_nt: TGTGCCAGCAGTTCGCTAGCGGGAGTGTCCTACGAGCAGTACTTC

d_call: TRBD1
clone_size: .
j_call: TRBJ2-1
v_call: TRBV6-6
cdr3_aa: CASSYSGTGAYNEQFF
cdr3_nt: TGTGCCAGCAGTTACTCCGGGACAGGGGCCTACAATGAGCAGTTCTTC

d_call: .
clone_size: few
j_call: TRBJ2-7
v_call: TRBV30
cdr3_aa: CAWIRDYEQYF
cdr3_nt: TGTGCCTGGATTAGGGACTACGAGCAGTACTTC

d_call: .
clone_size: .
j_call: TRBJ1-4
v_call: TRBV12-3/TRBV12-4
cdr3_aa: CASSLGVREKLFF
cdr3_nt: TGTGCCAGCAGCCTGGGGGTTCGTGAAAAACTGTTTTTT

d_call: .
clone_size: .
j_call: TRBJ2-7
v_call: TRBV3-1
cdr3_aa: CASSRTEYEQYF
cdr3_nt: TGTGCCAGCAGCCGGACAGAATACGAGCAGTACTTC

d_call: TRBD1
clone_size: .
j_call: TRBJ1-1
v_call: TRBV5-1
cdr3_aa: CASSSGTGNTEAFF
cdr3_nt: TGCGCCAGCAGCTCCGGGACAGGGAACACTGAAGCTTTCTTT

d_call: TRBD1
clone_size: .
j_call: TRBJ1-1
v_call: TRBV7-2
cdr3_aa: CASSYGGSGGTEAFF
cdr3_nt: TGTGCCAGCAGCTACGGGGGGTCAGGGGGCACTGAAGCTTTCTTT

d_call: .
clone_size: few
j_call: TRBJ2-2
v_call: TRBV7-2
cdr3_aa: CASSLMNTGELFF
cdr3_nt: TGTGCCAGCAGCCTAATGAACACCGGGGAGCTGTTTTTT

d_call: TRBD1
clone_size: few
j_call: TRBJ2-5
v_call: TRBV5-1
cdr3_aa: CASSGTVKETQYF
cdr3_nt: TGCGCCAGCAGCGGGACAGTTAAAGAGACCCAGTACTTC

d_call: .
clone_size: .
j_call: TRBJ1-5
v_call: TRBV4-3
cdr3_aa: CASSQDAIQGRGSSNQPQHF
cdr3_nt: TGCGCCAGCAGCCAAGATGCGATTCAGGGTCGGGGCTCTAGCAATCAGCCCCAGCATTTT

d_call: .
clone_size: .
j_call: TRBJ2-7
v_call: TRBV7-2
cdr3_aa: CASSPDRLTIYEQYF
cdr3_nt: TGTGCCAGCAGCCCCGACAGGTTAACTATCTACGAGCAGTACTTC

d_call: .
clone_size: .
j_call: TRBJ2-7
v_call: TRBV7-2
cdr3_aa: CASSQGLLPYEQYF
cdr3_nt: TGTGCCAGCAGCCAGGGTCTCCTGCCATACGAGCAGTACTTC

d_call: .
clone_size: .
j_call: TRBJ1-5
v_call: TRBV15
cdr3_aa: CATSRGGGSNQPQHF
cdr3_nt: TGTGCCACCAGCAGAGGAGGGGGAAGCAATCAGCCCCAGCATTTT

d_call: TRBD1
clone_size: .
j_call: TRBJ1-6
v_call: TRBV4-3
cdr3_aa: CASSQEREGRGHSPLHF
cdr3_nt: TGCGCCAGCAGCCAAGAAAGAGAGGGCAGGGGGCATTCACCCCTCCACTTT

d_call: TRBD2
clone_size: many
j_call: TRBJ2-1
v_call: TRBV29-1
cdr3_aa: CSVRLLAGGGTYNEQFF
cdr3_nt: TGCAGCGTTCGTCTTCTAGCGGGAGGGGGGACCTACAATGAGCAGTTCTTC

d_call: .
clone_size: many
j_call: TRBJ1-5
v_call: TRBV6-2/TRBV6-3
cdr3_aa: CAGGNRVNQPQHF
cdr3_nt: TGTGCCGGGGGCAACAGGGTGAATCAGCCCCAGCATTTT

d_call: .
clone_size: few
j_call: TRBJ2-3
v_call: TRBV24-1
cdr3_aa: CATSDFLDTQYF
cdr3_nt: TGTGCCACCAGTGATTTCTTAGATACGCAGTATTTT

d_call: TRBD1
clone_size: .
j_call: TRBJ1-1
v_call: TRBV6-5
cdr3_aa: CASSWYQAGGNTEAFF
cdr3_nt: TGTGCCAGCAGTTGGTATCAAGCAGGGGGGAACACTGAAGCTTTCTTT

d_call: .
clone_size: few
j_call: TRBJ1-4
v_call: TRBV20-1
cdr3_aa: CSARRQLTNEKLFF
cdr3_nt: TGCAGTGCTAGAAGACAGCTAACTAATGAAAAACTGTTTTTT

d_call: TRBD1
clone_size: few
j_call: TRBJ1-2
v_call: TRBV4-2
cdr3_aa: CASSQPGQNYGYTF
cdr3_nt: TGTGCCAGCAGCCAACCGGGACAGAACTATGGCTACACCTTC

d_call: .
clone_size: .
j_call: TRBJ1-5
v_call: TRBV24-1
cdr3_aa: CATSDFSQSQPQHF
cdr3_nt: TGTGCCACCAGTGATTTTAGCCAAAGTCAGCCCCAGCATTTT

d_call: .
clone_size: .
j_call: TRBJ1-2
v_call: TRBV7-8
cdr3_aa: CASSSPREPGYTF
cdr3_nt: TGTGCCAGCAGCTCTCCCAGGGAACCCGGCTACACCTTC

d_call: .
clone_size: few
j_call: TRBJ2-1
v_call: TRBV27
cdr3_aa: CASSYPGPYNEQFF
cdr3_nt: TGTGCCAGCAGTTACCCGGGGCCCTATAATGAGCAGTTCTTC

d_call: .
clone_size: .
j_call: TRBJ2-5
v_call: TRBV20-1
cdr3_aa: CSAPSLGIGTQYF
cdr3_nt: TGCAGTGCTCCATCGTTAGGTATCGGGACCCAGTACTTC

d_call: TRBD1
clone_size: many
j_call: TRBJ2-5
v_call: TRBV7-2
cdr3_aa: CASSLSPGQRTGTQYF
cdr3_nt: TGTGCCAGCAGCCTTTCACCGGGACAGAGGACCGGGACCCAGTACTTC

d_call: .
clone_size: many
j_call: TRBJ1-1
v_call: TRBV6-5
cdr3_aa: CASSSRSLNTEAFF
cdr3_nt: TGTGCCAGCAGCTCTCGTTCGTTGAACACTGAAGCTTTCTTT

d_call: .
clone_size: .
j_call: TRBJ2-5
v_call: TRBV6-5
cdr3_aa: CASRAGGKTQYF
cdr3_nt: TGTGCCAGCAGGGCAGGGGGGAAGACCCAGTACTTC

d_call: .
clone_size: few
j_call: TRBJ1-1
v_call: TRBV7-9
cdr3_aa: CASSLEGIGGTEAFF
cdr3_nt: TGTGCCAGCAGCTTAGAAGGGATAGGGGGCACTGAAGCTTTCTTT

d_call: .
clone_size: .
j_call: TRBJ2-4
v_call: TRBV7-2
cdr3_aa: CASSLGGRAGNIQYF
cdr3_nt: TGTGCCAGCAGCTTAGGGGGCAGGGCCGGTAACATTCAGTACTTC

d_call: TRBD1
clone_size: .
j_call: TRBJ2-7
v_call: TRBV15
cdr3_aa: CATSLGQGRTYEQYF
cdr3_nt: TGTGCCACCAGCCTCGGACAGGGACGCACCTACGAGCAGTACTTC

d_call: .
clone_size: .
j_call: TRBJ2-3
v_call: TRBV4-1
cdr3_aa: CASSQGRALPDTQYF
cdr3_nt: TGCGCCAGCAGCCAAGGCCGGGCCCTGCCAGATACGCAGTATTTT

d_call: .
clone_size: .
j_call: TRBJ2-7
v_call: TRBV6-6
cdr3_aa: CASRPWDGFYEQYF
cdr3_nt: TGTGCCAGCAGGCCTTGGGACGGATTCTACGAGCAGTACTTC